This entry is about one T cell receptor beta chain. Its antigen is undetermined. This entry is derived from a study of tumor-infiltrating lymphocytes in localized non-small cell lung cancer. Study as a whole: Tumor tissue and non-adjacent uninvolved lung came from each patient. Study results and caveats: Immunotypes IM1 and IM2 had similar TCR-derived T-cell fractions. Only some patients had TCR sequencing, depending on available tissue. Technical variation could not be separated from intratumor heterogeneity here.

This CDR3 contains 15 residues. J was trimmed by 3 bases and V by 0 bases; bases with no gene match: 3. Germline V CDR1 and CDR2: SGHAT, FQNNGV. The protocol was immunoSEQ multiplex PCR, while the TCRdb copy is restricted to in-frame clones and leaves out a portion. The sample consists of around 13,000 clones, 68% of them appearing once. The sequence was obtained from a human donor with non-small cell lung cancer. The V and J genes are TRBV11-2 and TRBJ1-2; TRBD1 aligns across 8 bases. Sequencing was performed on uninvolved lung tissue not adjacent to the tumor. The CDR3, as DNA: TGTGCCAGCAGCTTAGAAGGGACAGGTTACTATGGCTACACCTTC. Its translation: CASSLEGTGYYGYTF.